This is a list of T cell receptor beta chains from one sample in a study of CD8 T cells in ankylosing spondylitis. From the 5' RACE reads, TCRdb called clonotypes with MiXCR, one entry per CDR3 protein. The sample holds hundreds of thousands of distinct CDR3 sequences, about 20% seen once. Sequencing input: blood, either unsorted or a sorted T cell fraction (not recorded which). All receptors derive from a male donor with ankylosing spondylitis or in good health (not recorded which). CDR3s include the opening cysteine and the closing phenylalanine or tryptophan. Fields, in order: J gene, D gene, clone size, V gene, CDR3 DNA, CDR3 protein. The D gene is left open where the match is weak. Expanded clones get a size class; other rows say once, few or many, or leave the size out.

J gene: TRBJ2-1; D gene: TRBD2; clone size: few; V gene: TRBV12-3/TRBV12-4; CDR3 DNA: TGTGCCAGCAGTTTTAGCGGGAGGCACAATGAGCAGTTCTTC; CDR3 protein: CASSFSGRHNEQFF
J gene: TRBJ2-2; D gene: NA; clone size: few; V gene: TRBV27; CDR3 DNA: TGTGCCAGCAGTGGGCGCGGCGGGGAGCTGTTTTTT; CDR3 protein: CASSGRGGELFF
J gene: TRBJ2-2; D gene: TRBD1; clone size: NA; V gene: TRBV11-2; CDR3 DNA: TGTGCCAGCAGCGTAGGGACAGCGAACACCGGGGAGCTGTTTTTT; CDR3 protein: CASSVGTANTGELFF
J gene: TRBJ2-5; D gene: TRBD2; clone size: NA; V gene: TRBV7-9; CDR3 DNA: TGTGCCAGCAGTCGTAGCGGGGGGGCAAAGGAGACCCAGTACTTC; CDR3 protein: CASSRSGGAKETQYF
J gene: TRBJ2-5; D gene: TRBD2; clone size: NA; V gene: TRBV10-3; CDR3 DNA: TGTGCCATCAGTGATAAAGCGGGGCCGCAAGAGACCCAGTACTTC; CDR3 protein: CAISDKAGPQETQYF
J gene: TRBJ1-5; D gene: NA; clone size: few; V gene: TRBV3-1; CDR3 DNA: TGTGCCAGCAGCCAAGGGCTGGCAGCGCAGGAGCCCCAGCATTTT; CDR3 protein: CASSQGLAAQEPQHF
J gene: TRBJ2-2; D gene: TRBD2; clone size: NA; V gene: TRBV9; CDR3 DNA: TGTGCCAGCAGCGCCCGACTAGCGGGGTACACCGGGGAGCTGTTTTTT; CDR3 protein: CASSARLAGYTGELFF
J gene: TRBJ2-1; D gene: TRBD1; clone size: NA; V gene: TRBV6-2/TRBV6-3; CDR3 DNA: TGTGCCAGCAGTTACCTGGACAGGACTGAGCAGTTCTTC; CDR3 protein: CASSYLDRTEQFF
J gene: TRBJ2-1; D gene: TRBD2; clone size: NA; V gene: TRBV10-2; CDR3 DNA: TGCGCCAGCAGGCTTAGAATGGGGGAGGGGCAGAATGAGCAGTTCTTC; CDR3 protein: CASRLRMGEGQNEQFF
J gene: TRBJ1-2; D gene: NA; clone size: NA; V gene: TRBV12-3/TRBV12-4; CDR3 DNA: TGTGCCAGCAGTTTCGGGACCTCCTTCGGCTATGGCTACACCTTC; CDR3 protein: CASSFGTSFGYGYTF
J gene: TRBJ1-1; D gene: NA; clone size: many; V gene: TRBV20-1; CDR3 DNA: TGCAGTGCTAGACGAACGAACACTGAAGCTTTCTTT; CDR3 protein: CSARRTNTEAFF
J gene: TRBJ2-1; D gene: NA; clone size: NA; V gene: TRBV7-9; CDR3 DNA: TGTGCCAGCAGCTTATTATCGGGTAGGTCGGAGGAGCAGTTCTTC; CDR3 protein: CASSLLSGRSEEQFF
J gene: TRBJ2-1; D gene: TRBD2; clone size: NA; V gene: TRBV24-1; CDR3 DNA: TGTGCCACCGAGGACCTAGCGGGAGATGCGCGGTACAATGAGCAGTTCTTC; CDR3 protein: CATEDLAGDARYNEQFF
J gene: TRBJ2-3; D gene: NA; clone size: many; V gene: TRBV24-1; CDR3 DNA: TGTGCCACCAGTGATTTCGTTCCAAGTCCGCAGGGGGGGGGTACGCAGTATTTT; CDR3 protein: CATSDFVPSPQGGGTQYF
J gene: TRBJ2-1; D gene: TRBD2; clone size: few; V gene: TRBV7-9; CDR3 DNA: TGTGCCAGCAGGTGGACTAGCGGGGCGGATGAGCAGTTCTTC; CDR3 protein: CASRWTSGADEQFF
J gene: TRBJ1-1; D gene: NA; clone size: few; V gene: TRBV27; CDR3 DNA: TGTGCCAGCAGTTTGGCGCAGGGCCTAGAAGCTTTCTTT; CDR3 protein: CASSLAQGLEAFF
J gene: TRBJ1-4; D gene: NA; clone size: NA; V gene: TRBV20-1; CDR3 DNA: TGCAGTGCTTCAAGCTCTAATGAAAAACTGTTTTTT; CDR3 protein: CSASSSNEKLFF
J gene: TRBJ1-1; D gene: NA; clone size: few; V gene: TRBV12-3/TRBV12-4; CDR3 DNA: TGTGCCAGCAGTTTTACGTACACTGAAGCTTTCTTT; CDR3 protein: CASSFTYTEAFF
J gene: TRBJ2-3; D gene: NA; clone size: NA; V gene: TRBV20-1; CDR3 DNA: TGCAGTGCTACCCTTTTTAACCCAGATACGCAGTATTTT; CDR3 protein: CSATLFNPDTQYF
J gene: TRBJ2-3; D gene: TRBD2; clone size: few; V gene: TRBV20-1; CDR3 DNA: TGCAGTGCTAGTGGCAGCGGGAGCGGAGGTACAGATACGCAGTATTTT; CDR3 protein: CSASGSGSGGTDTQYF
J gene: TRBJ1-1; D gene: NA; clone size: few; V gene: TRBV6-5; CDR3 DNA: TGTGCCAGCAGTTATTACTACAAGAACACTGAAGCTTTCTTT; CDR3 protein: CASSYYYKNTEAFF
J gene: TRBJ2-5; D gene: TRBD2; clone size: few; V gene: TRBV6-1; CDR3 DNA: TGTGCCAGCAGACTAGCGGGACAAGAGACCCAGTACTTC; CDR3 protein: CASRLAGQETQYF
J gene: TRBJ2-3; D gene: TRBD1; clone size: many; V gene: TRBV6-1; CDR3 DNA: TGTGCCAGCAGGACAGGGGGGAGCACAGATACGCAGTATTTT; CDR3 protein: CASRTGGSTDTQYF
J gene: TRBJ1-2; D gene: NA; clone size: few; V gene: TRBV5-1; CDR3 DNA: TGCGCCAGCAGCACTACGGGGTATGGCTACACCTTC; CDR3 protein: CASSTTGYGYTF
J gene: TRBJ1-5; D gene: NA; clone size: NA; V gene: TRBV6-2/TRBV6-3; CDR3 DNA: TGTGCCAGCAGTTACCAGGGGTATCAGCCCCAGCATTTT; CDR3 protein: CASSYQGYQPQHF
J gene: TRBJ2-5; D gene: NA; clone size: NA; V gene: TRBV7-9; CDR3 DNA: TGTGCCAGCAGCAACATCGGGCTAGAAGAGACCCAGTACTTC; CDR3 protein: CASSNIGLEETQYF
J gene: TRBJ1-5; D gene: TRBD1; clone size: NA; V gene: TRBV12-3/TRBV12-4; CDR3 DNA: TGTGCCAGCAGTTTTTCCACAGGGGGAGTGGGTAGCAATCAGCCCCAGCATTTT; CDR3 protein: CASSFSTGGVGSNQPQHF
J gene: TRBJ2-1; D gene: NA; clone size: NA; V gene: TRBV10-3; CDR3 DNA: TGTGCCATCAGTGAGTCAAGGCAGGGCTCCCCCCTGTTCTTC; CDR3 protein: CAISESRQGSPLFF
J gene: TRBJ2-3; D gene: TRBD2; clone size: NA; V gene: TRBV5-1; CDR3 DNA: TGCGCCAGCAGCTTGACTAGCGGGGGAGCAGCACCAGATACGCAGTATTTT; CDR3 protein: CASSLTSGGAAPDTQYF
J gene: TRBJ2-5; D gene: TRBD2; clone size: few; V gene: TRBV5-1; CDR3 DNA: TGCGCCAGCAGCTTGGCGGCTAGCGGGGGCCTAGAGACCCAGTACTTC; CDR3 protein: CASSLAASGGLETQYF
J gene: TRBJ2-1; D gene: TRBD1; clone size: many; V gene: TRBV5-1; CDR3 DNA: TGCGCCAGCAGGAGGAGGGACAGGTTAAACAATGAGCAGTTCTTC; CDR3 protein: CASRRRDRLNNEQFF
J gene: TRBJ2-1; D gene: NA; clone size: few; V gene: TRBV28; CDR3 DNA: TGTGCCAGCAGTGGAACGATGGGCGCAGGGTCCTACAATGAGCAGTTCTTC; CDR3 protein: CASSGTMGAGSYNEQFF
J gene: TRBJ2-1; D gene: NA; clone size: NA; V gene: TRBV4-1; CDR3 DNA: TGCGCCAGCAGCCAATTGGGGGGAGGTGAGCAGTTCTTC; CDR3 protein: CASSQLGGGEQFF
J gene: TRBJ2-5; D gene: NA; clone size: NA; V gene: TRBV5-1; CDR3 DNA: TGCGCCAGCAGCCGGGCGGGGGCCCAAGAGACCCAGTACTTC; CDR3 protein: CASSRAGAQETQYF
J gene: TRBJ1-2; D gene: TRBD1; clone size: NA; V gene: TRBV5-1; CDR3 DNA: TGCGCCAGCAGCCCAGCGCCCACAGGGGAAGTCTATGGCTACACCTTC; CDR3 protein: CASSPAPTGEVYGYTF
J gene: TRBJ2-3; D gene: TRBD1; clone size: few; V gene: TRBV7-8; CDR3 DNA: TGTGCCGTCCTGACAGGGTGGGGAACAGATACGCAGTATTTT; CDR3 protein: CAVLTGWGTDTQYF
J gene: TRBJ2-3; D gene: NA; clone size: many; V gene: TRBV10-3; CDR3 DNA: TGTGCCATCAGTGAGGTCGAAATTAGCACAGATACGCAGTATTTT; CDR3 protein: CAISEVEISTDTQYF
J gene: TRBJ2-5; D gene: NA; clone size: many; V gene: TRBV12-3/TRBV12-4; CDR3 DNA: TGTGCCAGCAGTTTCGGAGAGACCCAGTACTTC; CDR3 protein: CASSFGETQYF